This entry describes one T cell receptor beta chain. Its antigen is currently not known. No base-level quality is on record; no much larger clone is a single base apart. The source of the sample is a study of blood T cell repertoires in COVID-19 (dated by TCRdb to the early 2020s). Broadly, across the study: Samples covering the acute and convalescent phases of COVID-19 were provided by collaborators in the United States, Italy and Spain. The material from the prospective study consisted of cDNA or gDNA derived from T cells, B-cell-depleted T cells, or PBMCs. The dataset comprised deeply sampled blood TCRbeta repertoires from subjects exposed to, actively infected with, or recovered from COVID-19. A freely available public database, intended as a resource for researchers studying the immune response to SARS-CoV-2, is where the repertoires were released. The samples were drawn from two sources: the first 160 participants of the ongoing ImmuneRACE study, and 950 to 1,500 subjects contributed by 6 global collaborators. Sample metadata almost always included a de-identified subject ID, COVID-19 status, age in years and sex. Where available, HLA class I and class II types were obtained from metadata supplied by the sample provider rather than from assay-based typing. The investigation overall reported the following: How much clinical and demographic metadata was included differed by source and by participant, and the metadata was provided uncurated.

TCRbeta CDR3 regions were amplified from genomic DNA using the immunoSEQ Assay, a bias-controlled multiplex PCR. Processing in the source paper ran as follows. Within the assay, amplification of reference gene primers was used to estimate how many nucleated cells each sample contained. To quantify the absolute abundance of each unique TCRbeta CDR3 rearrangement, sequence reads were collapsed and filtered. For each sample, productive Simpson clonality was calculated as the square root of Simpson's diversity index over productive rearrangements. TCRdb took over this immuneACCESS table, retaining in-frame rearrangements with V and J assigned. Such tables are incomplete; in checked studies, under half of the missing clones stem from an unresolved V gene, and the remainder is unexplained. D and trimming come from the DNA, and the V and J calls and clone size come from that table. The sample yields about 130,000 clones; more than 90% were counted once. Together, the top ten hold approximately 3.7% of the sample.

Whole blood was collected in K2EDTA tubes by collaborating institutions according to the institutions' own protocols. Collaborator samples were shipped for TCRbeta analysis as frozen whole blood, isolated PBMCs, or DNA extracted from either sample type. The germline V gene (reference sequence) yields SEHNR for CDR1 and FQNEAQ for CDR2. Trimming takes 1 base from V and 5 bases from J, and the germline ends sit 11 bases apart. The CDR3 has 15 amino acids, counting the end cysteine and phenylalanine. Only the CDR3 DNA is retained, 45 bases long and in frame from the first base. The receptor was isolated from a man aged 50 or older with active COVID-19. The sequence joins TRBV7-9 to TRBJ1-4, with a tentative D gene TRBD1 over 6 matching bases. Sequences were obtained from peripheral blood. CDR3 loop: CASSLGTDNNEKLFF. The nucleotides read TGTGCCAGCAGCTTAGGGACAGACAACAATGAAAAACTGTTTTTT.